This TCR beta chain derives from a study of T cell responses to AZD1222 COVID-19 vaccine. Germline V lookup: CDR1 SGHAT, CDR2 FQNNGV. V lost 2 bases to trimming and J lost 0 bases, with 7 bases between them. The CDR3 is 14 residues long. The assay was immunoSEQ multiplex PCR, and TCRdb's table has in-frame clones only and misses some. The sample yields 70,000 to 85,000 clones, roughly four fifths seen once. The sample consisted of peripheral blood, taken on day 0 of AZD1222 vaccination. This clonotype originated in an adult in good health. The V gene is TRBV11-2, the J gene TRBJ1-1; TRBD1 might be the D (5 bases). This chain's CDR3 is CASSLSGMNTEAFF. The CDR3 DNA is TGTGCCAGCAGCTTATCAGGGATGAACACTGAAGCTTTCTTT.